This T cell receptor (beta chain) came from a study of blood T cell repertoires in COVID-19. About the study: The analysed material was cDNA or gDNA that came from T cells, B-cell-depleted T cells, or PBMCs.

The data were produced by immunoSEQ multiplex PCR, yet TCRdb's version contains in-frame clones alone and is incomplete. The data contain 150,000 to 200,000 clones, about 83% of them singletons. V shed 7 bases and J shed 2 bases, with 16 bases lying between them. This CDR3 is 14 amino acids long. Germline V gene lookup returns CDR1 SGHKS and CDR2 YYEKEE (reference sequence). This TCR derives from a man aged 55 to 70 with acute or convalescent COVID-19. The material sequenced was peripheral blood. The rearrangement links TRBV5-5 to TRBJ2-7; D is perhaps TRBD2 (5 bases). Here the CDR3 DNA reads TGTGCCAGCTCCCCCGAAGCCGGGGCCTACGAGCAGTACTTC. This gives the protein CASSPEAGAYEQYF.